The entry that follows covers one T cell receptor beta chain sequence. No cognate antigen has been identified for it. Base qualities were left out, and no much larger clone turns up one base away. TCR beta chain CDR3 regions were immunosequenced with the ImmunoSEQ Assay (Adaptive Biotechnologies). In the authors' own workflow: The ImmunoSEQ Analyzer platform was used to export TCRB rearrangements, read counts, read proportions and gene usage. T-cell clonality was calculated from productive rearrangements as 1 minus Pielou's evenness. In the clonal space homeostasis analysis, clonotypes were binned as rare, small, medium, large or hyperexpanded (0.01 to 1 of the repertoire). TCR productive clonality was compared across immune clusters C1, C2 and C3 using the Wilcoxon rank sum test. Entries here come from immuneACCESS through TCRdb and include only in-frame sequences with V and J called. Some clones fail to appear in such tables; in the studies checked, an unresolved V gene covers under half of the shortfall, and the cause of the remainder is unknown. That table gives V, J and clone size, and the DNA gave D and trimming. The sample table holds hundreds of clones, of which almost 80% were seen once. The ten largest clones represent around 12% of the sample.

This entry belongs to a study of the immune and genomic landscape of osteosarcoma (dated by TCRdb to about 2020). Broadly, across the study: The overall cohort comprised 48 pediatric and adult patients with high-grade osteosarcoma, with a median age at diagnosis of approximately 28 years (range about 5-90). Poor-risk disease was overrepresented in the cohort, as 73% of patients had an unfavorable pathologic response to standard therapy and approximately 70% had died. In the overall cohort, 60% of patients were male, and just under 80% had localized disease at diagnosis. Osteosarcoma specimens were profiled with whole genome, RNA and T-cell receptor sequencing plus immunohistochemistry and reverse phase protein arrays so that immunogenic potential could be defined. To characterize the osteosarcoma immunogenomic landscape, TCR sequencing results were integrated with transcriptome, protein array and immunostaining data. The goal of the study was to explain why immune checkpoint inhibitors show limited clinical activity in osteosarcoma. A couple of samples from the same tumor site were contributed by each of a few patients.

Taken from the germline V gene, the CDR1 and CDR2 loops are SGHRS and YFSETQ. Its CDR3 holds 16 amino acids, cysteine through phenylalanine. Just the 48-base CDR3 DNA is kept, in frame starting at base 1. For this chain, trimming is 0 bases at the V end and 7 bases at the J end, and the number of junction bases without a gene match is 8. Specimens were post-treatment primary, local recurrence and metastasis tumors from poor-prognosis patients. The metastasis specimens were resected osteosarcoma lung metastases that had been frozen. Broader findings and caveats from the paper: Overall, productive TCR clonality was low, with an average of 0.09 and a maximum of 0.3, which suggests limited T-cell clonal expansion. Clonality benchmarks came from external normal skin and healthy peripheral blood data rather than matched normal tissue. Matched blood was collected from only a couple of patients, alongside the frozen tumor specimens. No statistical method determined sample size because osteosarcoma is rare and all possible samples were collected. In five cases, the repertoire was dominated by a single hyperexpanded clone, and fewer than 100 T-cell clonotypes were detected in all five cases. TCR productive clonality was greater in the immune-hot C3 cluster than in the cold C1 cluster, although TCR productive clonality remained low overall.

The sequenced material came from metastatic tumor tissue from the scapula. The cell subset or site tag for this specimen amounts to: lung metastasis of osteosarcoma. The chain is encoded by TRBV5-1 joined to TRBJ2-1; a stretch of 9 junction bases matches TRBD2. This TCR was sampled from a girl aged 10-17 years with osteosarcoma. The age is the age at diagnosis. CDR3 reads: CASSLELAGRGNEQFF. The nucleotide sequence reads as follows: TGCGCCAGCAGCTTGGAGCTAGCGGGGAGGGGAAATGAGCAGTTCTTC.